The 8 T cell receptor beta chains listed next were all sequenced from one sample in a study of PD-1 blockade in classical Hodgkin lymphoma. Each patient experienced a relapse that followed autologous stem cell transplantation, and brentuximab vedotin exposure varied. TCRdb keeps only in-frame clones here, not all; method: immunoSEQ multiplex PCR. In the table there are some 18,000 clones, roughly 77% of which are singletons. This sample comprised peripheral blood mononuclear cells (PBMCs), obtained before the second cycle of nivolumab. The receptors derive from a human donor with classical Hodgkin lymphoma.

The CDR3 sequence is CASSAKASDDSPLHF. The CDR3 nucleotides read TGCGCCAGCAGCGCAAAGGCATCGGATGATTCACCCCTCCACTTT. The V gene is TRBV4-3, the J gene TRBJ1-6; D uncertain. V was cut by 5 bases and J by 8 bases, with 16 bases left in between. CDR3 length: 15 residues. Germline CDR1 and CDR2: LGHNA and YSLEER.

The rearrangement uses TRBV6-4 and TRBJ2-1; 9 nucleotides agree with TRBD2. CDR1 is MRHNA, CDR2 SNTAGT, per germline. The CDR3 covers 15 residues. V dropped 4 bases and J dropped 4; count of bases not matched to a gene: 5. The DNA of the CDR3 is TGTGCCAGCAGTGGGACTAGCGAGATGTACAATGAGCAGTTCTTC. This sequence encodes CASSGTSEMYNEQFF.

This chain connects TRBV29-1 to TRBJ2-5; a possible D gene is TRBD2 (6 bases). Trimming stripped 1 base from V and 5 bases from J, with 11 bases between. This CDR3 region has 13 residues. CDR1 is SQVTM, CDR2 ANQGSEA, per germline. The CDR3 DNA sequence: TGCAGCGTTGAAGGGCAAGGAGGGGAGACCCAGTACTTC. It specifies CSVEGQGGETQYF.

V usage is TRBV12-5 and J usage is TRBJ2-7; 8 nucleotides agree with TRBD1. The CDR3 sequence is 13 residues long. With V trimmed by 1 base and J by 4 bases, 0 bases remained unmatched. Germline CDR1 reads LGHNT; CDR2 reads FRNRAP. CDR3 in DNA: TGTGCTAGTGGTTTGGGGACAGGGTACGAGCAGTACTTC. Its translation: CASGLGTGYEQYF.

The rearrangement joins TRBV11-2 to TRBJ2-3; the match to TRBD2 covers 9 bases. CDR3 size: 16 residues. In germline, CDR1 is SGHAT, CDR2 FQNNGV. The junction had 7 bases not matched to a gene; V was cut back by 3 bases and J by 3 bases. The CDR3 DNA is TGTGCCAGCAGCTTCGGACTAGCGCTTGGTACAGATACGCAGTATTTT. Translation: CASSFGLALGTDTQYF.

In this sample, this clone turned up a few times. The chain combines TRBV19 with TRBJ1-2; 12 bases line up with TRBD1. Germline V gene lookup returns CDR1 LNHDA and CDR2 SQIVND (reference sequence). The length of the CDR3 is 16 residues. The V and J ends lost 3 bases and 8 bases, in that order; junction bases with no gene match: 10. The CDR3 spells CASSMWDRGLSSGYTF. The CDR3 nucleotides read TGTGCCAGTAGTATGTGGGACAGGGGGCTTTCGTCCGGCTACACCTTC.

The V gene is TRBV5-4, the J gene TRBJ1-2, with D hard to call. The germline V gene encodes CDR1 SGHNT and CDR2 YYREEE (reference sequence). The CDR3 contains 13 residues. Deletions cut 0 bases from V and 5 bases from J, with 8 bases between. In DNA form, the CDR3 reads TGTGCCAGCAGCTTGGGATCGGAGTATGGCTACACCTTC. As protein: CASSLGSEYGYTF.

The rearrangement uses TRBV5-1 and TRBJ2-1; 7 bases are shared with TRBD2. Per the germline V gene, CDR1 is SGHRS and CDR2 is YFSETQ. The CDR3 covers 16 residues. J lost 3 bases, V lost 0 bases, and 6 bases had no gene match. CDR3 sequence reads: CASSLVPGLYYNEQFF. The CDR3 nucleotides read TGCGCCAGCAGCTTGGTCCCGGGACTATACTACAATGAGCAGTTCTTC.